This TCR beta chain was recorded in a study of blood T cell repertoires in COVID-19. Turning to the study itself: T cells, B-cell-depleted T cells, or PBMCs provided the cDNA or gDNA that served as material.

Per the original data handling: Reference gene primer amplification yielded estimated nucleated cell counts. TCRdb's copy holds only in-frame clones and misses some; the assay was immunoSEQ multiplex PCR. The D gene and trimming were derived from the DNA, and the V and J assignments and clone size from that table. The sample shows some 68,000 clones, 90% of them seen only once. Patients at the Seattle site were enrolled during active infection and followed longitudinally. V dropped 3 bases and J dropped 4 bases, with 15 bases sitting between them. The germline V gene encodes CDR1 SQVTM and CDR2 ANQGSEA. CDR3 size: 14 residues.

Sequences were obtained from peripheral blood. The source is a man aged 45-65 years with COVID-19, enrolled during active disease. The chain recombines TRBV29-1 with TRBJ1-2, with a possible D match to TRBD1 (6 bases). This CDR3 is CSVDSGGASYGYTF. The CDR3 nucleotides read TGCAGCGTTGACTCTGGGGGGGCCTCCTATGGCTACACCTTC.